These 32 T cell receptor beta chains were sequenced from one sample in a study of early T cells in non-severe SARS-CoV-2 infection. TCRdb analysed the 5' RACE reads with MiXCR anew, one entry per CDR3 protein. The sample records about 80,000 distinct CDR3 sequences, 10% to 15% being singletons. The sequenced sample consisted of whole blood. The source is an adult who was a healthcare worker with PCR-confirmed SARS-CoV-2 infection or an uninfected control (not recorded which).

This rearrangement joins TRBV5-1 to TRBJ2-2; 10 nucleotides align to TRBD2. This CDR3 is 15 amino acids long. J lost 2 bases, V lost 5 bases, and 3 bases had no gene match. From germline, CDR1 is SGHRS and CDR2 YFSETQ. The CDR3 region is CASSRTSGNTGELFF. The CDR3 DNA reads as TGCGCCAGCAGTAGGACTAGCGGAAACACCGGGGAGCTGTTTTTT.

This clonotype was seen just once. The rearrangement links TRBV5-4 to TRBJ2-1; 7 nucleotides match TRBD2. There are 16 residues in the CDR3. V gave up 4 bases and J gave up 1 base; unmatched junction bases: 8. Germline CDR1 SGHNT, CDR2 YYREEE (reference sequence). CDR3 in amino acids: CASSPFGRESYNEQFF. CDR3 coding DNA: TGTGCCAGCAGCCCTTTTGGGCGGGAGTCCTACAATGAGCAGTTCTTC.

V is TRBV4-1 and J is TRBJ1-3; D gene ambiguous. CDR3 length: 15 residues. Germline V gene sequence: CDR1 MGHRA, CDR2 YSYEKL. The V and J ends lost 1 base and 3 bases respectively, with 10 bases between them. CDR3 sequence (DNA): TGCGCCAGCAGCCAAGCGGGCCAGCATGGAAACACCATATATTTT. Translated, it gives CASSQAGQHGNTIYF.

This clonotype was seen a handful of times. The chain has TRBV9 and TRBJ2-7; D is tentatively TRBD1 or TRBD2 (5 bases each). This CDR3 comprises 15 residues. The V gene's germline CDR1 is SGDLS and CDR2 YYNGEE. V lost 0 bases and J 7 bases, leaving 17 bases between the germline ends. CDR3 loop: CASSVAGSGFLEQYF. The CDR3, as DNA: TGTGCCAGCAGCGTAGCGGGGTCAGGGTTCCTGGAGCAGTACTTC.

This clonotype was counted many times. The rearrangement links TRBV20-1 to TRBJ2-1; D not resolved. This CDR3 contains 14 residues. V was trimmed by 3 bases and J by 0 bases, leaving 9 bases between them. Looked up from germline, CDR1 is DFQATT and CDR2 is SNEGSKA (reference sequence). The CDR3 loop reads CSASDISSYNEQFF. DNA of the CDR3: TGCAGTGCTAGTGACATAAGCTCCTACAATGAGCAGTTCTTC.

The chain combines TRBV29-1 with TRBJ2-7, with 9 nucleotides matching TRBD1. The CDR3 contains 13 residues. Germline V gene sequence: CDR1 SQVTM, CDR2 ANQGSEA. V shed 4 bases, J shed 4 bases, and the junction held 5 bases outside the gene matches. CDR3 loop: CSVVGQGLYEQYF. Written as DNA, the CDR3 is TGCAGCGTTGTAGGACAGGGGCTGTACGAGCAGTACTTC.

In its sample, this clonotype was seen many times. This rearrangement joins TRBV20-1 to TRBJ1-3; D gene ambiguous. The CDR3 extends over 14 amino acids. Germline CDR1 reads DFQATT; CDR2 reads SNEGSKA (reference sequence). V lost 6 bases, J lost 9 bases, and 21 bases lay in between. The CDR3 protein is CSAPGPVADGTIYF. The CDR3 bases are TGCAGTGCCCCCGGACCGGTAGCAGACGGCACCATATATTTT.

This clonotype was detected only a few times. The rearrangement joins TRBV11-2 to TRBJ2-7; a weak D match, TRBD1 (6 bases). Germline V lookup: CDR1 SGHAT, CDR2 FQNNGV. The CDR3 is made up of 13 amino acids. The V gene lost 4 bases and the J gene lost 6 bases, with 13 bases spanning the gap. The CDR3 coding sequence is TGTGCCAGCAGCTCAGACCGAGGGGGCGAGCAGTACTTC. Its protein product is CASSSDRGGEQYF.

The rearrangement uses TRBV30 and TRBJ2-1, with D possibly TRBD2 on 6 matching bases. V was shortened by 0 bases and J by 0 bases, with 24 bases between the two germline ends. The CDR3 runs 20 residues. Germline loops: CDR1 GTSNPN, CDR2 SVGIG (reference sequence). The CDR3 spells CAWSVHRLAASASSYNEQFF. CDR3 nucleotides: TGTGCCTGGAGTGTACACCGATTAGCGGCCTCCGCAAGCTCCTACAATGAGCAGTTCTTC.

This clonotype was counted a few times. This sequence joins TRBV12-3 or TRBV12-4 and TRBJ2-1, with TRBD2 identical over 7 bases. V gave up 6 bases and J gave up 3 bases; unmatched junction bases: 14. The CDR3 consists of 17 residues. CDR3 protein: CASSPGGGSGDYNEQFF. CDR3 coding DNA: TGTGCCAGCAGCCCCGGGGGAGGGAGCGGAGACTACAATGAGCAGTTCTTC.

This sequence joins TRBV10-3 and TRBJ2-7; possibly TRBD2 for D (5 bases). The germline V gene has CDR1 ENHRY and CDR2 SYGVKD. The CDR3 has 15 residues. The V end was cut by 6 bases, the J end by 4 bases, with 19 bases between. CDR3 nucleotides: TGTGCCATCAGCCCTGGCAGCGGAACAACTTACGAGCAGTACTTC. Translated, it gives CAISPGSGTTYEQYF.

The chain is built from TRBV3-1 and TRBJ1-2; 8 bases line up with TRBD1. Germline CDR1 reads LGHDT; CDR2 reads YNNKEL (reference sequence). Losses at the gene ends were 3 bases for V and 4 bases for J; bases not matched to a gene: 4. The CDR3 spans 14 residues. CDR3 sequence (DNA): TGTGCCAGCAGCCATACAGGGGGAGTCTATGGCTACACCTTC. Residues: CASSHTGGVYGYTF.

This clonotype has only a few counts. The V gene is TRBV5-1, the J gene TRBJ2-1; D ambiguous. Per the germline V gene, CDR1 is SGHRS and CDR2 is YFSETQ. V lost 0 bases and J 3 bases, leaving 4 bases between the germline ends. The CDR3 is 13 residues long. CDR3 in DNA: TGCGCCAGCAGCTTGGCCGACTACAATGAGCAGTTCTTC. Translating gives CASSLADYNEQFF.

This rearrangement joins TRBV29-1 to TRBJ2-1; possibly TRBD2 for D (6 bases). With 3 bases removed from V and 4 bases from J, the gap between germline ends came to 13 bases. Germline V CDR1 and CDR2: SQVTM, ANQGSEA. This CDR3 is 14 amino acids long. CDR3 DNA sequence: TGCAGCGTTGATGGCGGGGCGGGTTACAATGAGCAGTTCTTC. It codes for CSVDGGAGYNEQFF.

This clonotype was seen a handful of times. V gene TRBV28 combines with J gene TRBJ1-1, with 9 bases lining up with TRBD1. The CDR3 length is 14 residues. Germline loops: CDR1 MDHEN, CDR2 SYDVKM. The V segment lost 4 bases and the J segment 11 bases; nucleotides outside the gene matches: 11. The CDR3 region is CASSSRDRVTDAFF. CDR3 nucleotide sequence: TGTGCCAGCAGTTCCCGGGACAGGGTGACCGACGCTTTCTTT. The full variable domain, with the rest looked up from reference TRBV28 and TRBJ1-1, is DVKVTQSSRYLVKRTGEKVFLECVQDMDHENMFWYRQDPGLGLRLIYFSYDVKMKEKGDIPEGYSVSREKKERFSLILESASTNQTSMYLCASSSRDRVTDAFFGQGTRLTVV.

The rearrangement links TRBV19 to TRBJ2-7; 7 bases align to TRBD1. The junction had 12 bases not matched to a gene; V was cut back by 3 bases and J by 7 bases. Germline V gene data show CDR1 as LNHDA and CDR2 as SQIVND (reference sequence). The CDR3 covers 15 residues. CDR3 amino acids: CASSIPGQLVGEQYF. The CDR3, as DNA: TGTGCCAGTAGTATCCCGGGACAGTTGGTTGGGGAGCAGTACTTC.

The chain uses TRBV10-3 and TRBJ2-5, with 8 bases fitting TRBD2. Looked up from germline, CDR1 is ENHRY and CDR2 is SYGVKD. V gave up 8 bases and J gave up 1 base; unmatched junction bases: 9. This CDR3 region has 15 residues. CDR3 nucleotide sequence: TGTGCCATCGGGGGAATTAGCGGGGTCCAAGAGACCCAGTACTTC. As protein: CAIGGISGVQETQYF.

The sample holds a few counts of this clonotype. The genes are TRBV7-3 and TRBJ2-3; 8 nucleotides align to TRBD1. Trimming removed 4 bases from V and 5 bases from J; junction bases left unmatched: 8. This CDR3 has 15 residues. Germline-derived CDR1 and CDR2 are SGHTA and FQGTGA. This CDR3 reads CASSSETGVGDTQYF. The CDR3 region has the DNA TGTGCCAGCAGCTCGGAGACAGGGGTAGGAGATACGCAGTATTTT.

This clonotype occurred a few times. The CDR3 sequence is CASSPGLAVGFQYF. The CDR3 DNA reads as TGTGCCAGCAGCCCCGGACTAGCAGTGGGGTTCCAGTACTTC. The chain links TRBV5-6 to TRBJ2-7, with 8 nucleotides matching TRBD2. The CDR3 loop spans 14 amino acids. Germline V gene lookup returns CDR1 SGHDT and CDR2 YYEEEE. The ends lost 4 bases at V and 10 bases at J; junction bases unmatched: 13.

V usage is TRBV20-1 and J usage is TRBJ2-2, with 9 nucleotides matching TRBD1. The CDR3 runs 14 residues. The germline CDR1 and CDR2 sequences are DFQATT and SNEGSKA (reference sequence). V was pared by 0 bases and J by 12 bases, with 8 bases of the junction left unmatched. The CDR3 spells CSARDPKGQGKLFF. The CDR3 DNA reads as TGCAGTGCTAGAGATCCTAAGGGACAGGGAAAGCTGTTTTTT.

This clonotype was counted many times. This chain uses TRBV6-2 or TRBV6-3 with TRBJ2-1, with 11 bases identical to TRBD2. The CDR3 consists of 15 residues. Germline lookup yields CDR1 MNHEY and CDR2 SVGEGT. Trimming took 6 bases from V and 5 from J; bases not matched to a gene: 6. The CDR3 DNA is TGTGCCAGCAGCAGACTAGCGGGACTAAACAATGAGCAGTTCTTC. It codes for CASSRLAGLNNEQFF.

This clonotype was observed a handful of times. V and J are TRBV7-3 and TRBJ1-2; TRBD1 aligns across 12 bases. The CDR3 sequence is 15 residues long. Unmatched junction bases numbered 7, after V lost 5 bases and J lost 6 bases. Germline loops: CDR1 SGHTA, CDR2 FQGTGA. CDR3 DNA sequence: TGTGCCAGCAGCCCCACCGGGACAGGGGGCCATGGCTACACCTTC. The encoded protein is CASSPTGTGGHGYTF.

The CDR3 loop is CSARGTPDNSPLHF. CDR3 sequence (DNA): TGCAGTGCTAGAGGGACCCCGGACAATTCACCCCTCCACTTT. J is TRBJ1-6 and V is TRBV20-1; D is undetermined. The V gene lost 1 base and the J gene lost 7 bases, with 11 bases spanning the gap. From germline, CDR1 is DFQATT and CDR2 SNEGSKA (reference sequence). The CDR3 is 14 residues long.

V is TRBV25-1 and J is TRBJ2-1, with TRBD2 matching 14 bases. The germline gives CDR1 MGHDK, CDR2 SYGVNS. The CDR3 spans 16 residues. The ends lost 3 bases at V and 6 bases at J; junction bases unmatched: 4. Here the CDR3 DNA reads TGTGCCAGCAGTGAGACTAGCGGGAGGGCCCTCAATGAGCAGTTCTTC. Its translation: CASSETSGRALNEQFF. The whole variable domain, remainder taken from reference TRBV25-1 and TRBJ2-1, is EADIYQTPRYLVIGTGKKITLECSQTMGHDKMYWYQQDPGMELHLIHYSYGVNSTEKGDLSSESTVSRIRTEHFPLTLESARPSHTSQYLCASSETSGRALNEQFFGPGTRLTVL.

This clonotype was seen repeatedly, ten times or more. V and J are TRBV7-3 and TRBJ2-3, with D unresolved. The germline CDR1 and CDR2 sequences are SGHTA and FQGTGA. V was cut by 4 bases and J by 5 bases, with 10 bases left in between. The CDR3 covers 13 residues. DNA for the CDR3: TGTGCCAGCAGCTCAATCCCGGGAGATACGCAGTATTTT. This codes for CASSSIPGDTQYF. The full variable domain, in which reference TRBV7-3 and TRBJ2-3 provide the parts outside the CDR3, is GAGVSQTPSNKVTEKGKYVELRCDPISGHTALYWYRQSLGQGPEFLIYFQGTGAADDSGLPNDRFFAVRPEGSVSTLKIQRTERGDSAVYLCASSSIPGDTQYFGPGTRLTVL.

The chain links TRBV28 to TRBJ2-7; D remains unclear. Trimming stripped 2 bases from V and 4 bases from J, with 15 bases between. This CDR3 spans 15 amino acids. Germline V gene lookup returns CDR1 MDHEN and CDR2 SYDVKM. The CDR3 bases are TGTGCCAGCAGTTTAGGCCCCTTACCTTCGTACGAGCAGTACTTC. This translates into CASSLGPLPSYEQYF.

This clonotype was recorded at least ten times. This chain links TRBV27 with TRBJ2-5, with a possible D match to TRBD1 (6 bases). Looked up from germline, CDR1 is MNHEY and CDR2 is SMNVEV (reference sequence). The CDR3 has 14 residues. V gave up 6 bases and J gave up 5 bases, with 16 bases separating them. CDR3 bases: TGTGCCAGCAGCCCTCCCGGGACACCCGAGACCCAGTACTTC. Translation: CASSPPGTPETQYF.

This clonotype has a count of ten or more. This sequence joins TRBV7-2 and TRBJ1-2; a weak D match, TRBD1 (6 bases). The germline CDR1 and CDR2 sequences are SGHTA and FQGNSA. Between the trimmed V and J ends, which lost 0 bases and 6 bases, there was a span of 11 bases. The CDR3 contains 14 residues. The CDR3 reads CASSLARQGNGYTF. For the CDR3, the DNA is TGTGCCAGCAGCTTAGCGCGGCAGGGGAATGGCTACACCTTC.

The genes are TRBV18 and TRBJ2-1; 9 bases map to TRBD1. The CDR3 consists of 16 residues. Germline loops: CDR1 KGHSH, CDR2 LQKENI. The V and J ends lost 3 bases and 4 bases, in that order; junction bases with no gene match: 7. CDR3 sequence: CASSPLQGAKYNEQFF. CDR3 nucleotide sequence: TGTGCCAGCTCACCGCTACAGGGGGCAAAATACAATGAGCAGTTCTTC.

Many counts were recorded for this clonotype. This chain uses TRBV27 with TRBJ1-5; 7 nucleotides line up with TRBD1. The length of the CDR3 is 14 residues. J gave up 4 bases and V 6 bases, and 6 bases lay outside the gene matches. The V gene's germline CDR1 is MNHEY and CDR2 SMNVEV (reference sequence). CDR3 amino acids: CASRPGTDNQPQHF. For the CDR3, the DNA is TGTGCCAGCAGACCCGGGACAGATAATCAGCCCCAGCATTTT.

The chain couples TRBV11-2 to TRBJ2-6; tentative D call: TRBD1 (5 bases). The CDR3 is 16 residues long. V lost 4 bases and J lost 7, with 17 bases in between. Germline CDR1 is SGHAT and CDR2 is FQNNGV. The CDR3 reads CASSSQSEGVANVLTF. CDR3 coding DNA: TGTGCCAGCAGCTCCCAATCCGAAGGGGTAGCCAACGTCCTGACTTTC.

DNA of the CDR3: TGTGCCAATATGTGGCCGGGTACCGGGGAGCTGTTTTTT. Amino acids: CANMWPGTGELFF. The chain couples TRBV7-2 to TRBJ2-2; D is unclear. CDR3 length equals 13 residues. Trimming took 10 bases from V and 5 from J, leaving 14 bases between them. Germline V gene lookup returns CDR1 SGHTA and CDR2 FQGNSA. Supplemented by reference TRBV7-2 and TRBJ2-2, the full variable domain reads GAGVSQSPSNKVTEKGKDVELRCDPISGHTALYWYRQSLGQGLEFLIYFQGNSAPDKSGLPSDRFSAERTGGSVSTLTIQRTQQEDSAVYLCANMWPGTGELFFGEGSRLTVL.